This TCR beta chain comes out of a study of OX40 agonist ivuxolimab in advanced cancers. For the study at large: Previous treatment with anti-PD-1, anti-PD-L1 or anti-CTLA-4 therapy was allowed; 30% to 50% had received some. Whole-study results and caveats: The study observed clonal expansion of CD4+ and CD8+ blood T cells by week 6 at 0.1 to 3.0 mg/kg.

Patients had blood sampled at baseline and again on cycle 4 day 1 and cycle 7 day 1. To note about this clone: Antigen: not known.

This CDR3 spans 13 amino acids. Germline V gene lookup returns CDR1 SGHNT and CDR2 YENEEA. Between the trimmed V and J ends, which lost 1 base and 3 bases, there was a span of 7 bases. Sequencing was performed with immunoSEQ multiplex PCR; in TCRdb, only in-frame clones are kept and a portion is missing. The sample lists 80,000 or so clones; 90% were seen once. Specimen: CD4+ or CD8+ T cells sorted from blood, collected in a trial of the OX40 agonist ivuxolimab. V and J are TRBV11-3 and TRBJ2-7, with D unresolved. The sequence derives from an adult with an advanced solid tumor such as melanoma, head and neck, liver or kidney cancer. The CDR3 nucleotides are TGTGCCAGCAGCTTAGGCATCCTCTACGAGCAGTACTTC. It codes for CASSLGILYEQYF. The full variable domain, with the rest looked up from reference TRBV11-3 and TRBJ2-7, is EAGVVQSPRYKIIEKKQPVAFWCNPISGHNTLYWYLQNLGQGPELLIRYENEEAVDDSQLPKDRFSAERLKGVDSTLKIQPAELGDSAVYLCASSLGILYEQYFGPGTRLTVT.